The clone carrying this T cell receptor (beta chain) was observed many times. Its antigen is not known. This specimen belongs to a study of T-cell reconstitution after alpha-beta-depleted transplantation in children. Whole-study results and caveats: Approximately two months post-transplant, alpha-beta T cells reportedly originated from several hundred expanded graft clones. A year had passed since transplant, and T-cell counts and diversity by then came mostly from newly produced T cells.

Preparation of the TCRbeta library was carried out with unique molecular identifiers. One entry per CDR3 protein, called by TCRdb with MiXCR from the PCR reads. Of around 270,000 distinct CDR3 sequences in the sample, 10% were seen once. Germline V gene lookup returns CDR1 DFQATT and CDR2 SNEGSKA (reference sequence). The length of the CDR3 is 11 residues. V was clipped by 4 bases and J by 5 bases, with 8 bases between them. The chain links TRBV20-1 to TRBJ2-5, with no clear D. The sequencing here drew on PBMCs, taken before TCRalphabeta/CD19-depleted stem cell transplant. This TCR was sampled from a boy in the first two years of life with acute myeloid leukemia, due to receive a stem cell transplant. The CDR3 spells CSATARETQYF. The CDR3 DNA sequence: TGCAGTGCTACCGCACGGGAGACCCAGTACTTC.